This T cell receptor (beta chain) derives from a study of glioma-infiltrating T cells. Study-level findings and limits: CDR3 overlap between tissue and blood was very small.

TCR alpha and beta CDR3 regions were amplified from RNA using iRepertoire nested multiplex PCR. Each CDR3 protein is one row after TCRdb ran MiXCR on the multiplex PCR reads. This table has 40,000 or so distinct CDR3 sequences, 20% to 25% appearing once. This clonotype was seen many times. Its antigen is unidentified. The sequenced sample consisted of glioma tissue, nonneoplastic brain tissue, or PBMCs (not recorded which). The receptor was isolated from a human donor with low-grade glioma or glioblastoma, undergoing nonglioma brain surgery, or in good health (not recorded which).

DNA of the CDR3: TGCGCCAGCAGCTTGGATCGCTCGAACGCAGATACGCAGTATTTT. Protein product: CASSLDRSNADTQYF. The rearrangement joins TRBV4-1 to TRBJ2-3; D gene ambiguous. V shed 5 bases and J shed 4 bases, with 16 bases lying between them. The CDR3 runs 15 residues. Germline-derived CDR1 and CDR2 are MGHRA and YSYEKL.